Here is one T cell receptor (beta chain) with its context. The data were produced by immunoSEQ multiplex PCR, yet TCRdb's version contains in-frame clones alone and is incomplete. The sample consists of roughly 23,000 clones, around 78% of them appearing once. This sample is drawn from a study of chemoradiotherapy in HPV16-positive cancers. Trimming took 1 base from V and 3 from J; bases not matched to a gene: 5. The CDR3 loop spans 15 amino acids. In germline, CDR1 is MGHRA, CDR2 YSYEKL. J is TRBJ2-7 and V is TRBV4-1; 8 bases fit TRBD2. This sample was gathered from a patient who underwent chemoradiotherapy. The sequence came from a human donor with HPV-associated anogenital cancer. The chain's CDR3 is CASSQGAGGDYEQYF. The CDR3 DNA follows: TGCGCCAGCAGCCAAGGGGCGGGGGGTGACTACGAGCAGTACTTC.